This record looks at one T cell receptor beta chain sequence and its context. Its antigen remains unknown. The V gene's germline CDR1 is LNHNV and CDR2 YYDKDF (reference sequence). This CDR3 has 17 residues. Trimming cost V 0 bases and J 4 bases; bases outside gene matches: 9. This record comes from a study of tumour-infiltrating T cells in Burkitt lymphoma. Study-level background: Patients covered every epidemiological subtype of Burkitt lymphoma. Overall and progression-free survival were predicted by productive clonality.

Study-level findings and limits: Several public clonotypes were shared across many Burkitt lymphoma patients.

Using immunoSEQ multiplex PCR, the repertoire was profiled, and TCRdb retains in-frame clones only, with some absent. Of more than 40,000 clones listed, roughly 30% are singletons. The J gene is TRBJ2-3, the V gene TRBV15; 8 positions match TRBD2. The sample taken for sequencing was tumor tissue. The TCR originated in a human donor with Burkitt lymphoma. The CDR3 DNA is TGTGCCACCAGCAGAGACGGGCCGGGGGGGGCCCCAGATACGCAGTATTTT. Translated, it gives CATSRDGPGGAPDTQYF.